This is a list of T cell receptor beta chains from one sample in a study of tumor-infiltrating lymphocytes in oesophageal squamous cell carcinoma. A single record per CDR3 protein comes from TCRdb applying MiXCR to the PCR reads. The sample carries under 20,000 distinct CDR3 sequences, about 43% recorded once. Sequences were obtained from normal esophageal tissue next to the tumor. The receptors shown here come from a female donor with esophageal squamous cell carcinoma. The CDR3 runs from the conserved cysteine through the conserved F or W. The order of the fields is V gene, CDR3 protein.

TRBV10-3 | CAISGTLAPSSYNEQYF
TRBV5-1 | CASSLSLGQPSYEQYF
TRBV6-1 | CASSPWTSYNEQFF
TRBV5-4 | CASSSKLARETQYF
TRBV10-3 | CAISPSKINTEAFF
TRBV7-6 | CASSAYASGGGDTQYF
TRBV7-3 | CASSLEGGSYNEQFF
TRBV5-1 | CASSLAGNEQYF
TRBV12-3/TRBV12-4 | CASSPSWSGRSHEQYF
TRBV25-1 | CASSEERTGNTIYF
TRBV19 | CASSIRGLEEKLFF
TRBV6-2/TRBV6-3 | CASRVTWGSEEGEKLFF
TRBV7-3 | CASSSSGRVSEQYF
TRBV10-3 | CAISESGAGDGETQYF
TRBV4-2 | CASSSGRANEQFF
TRBV7-4 | CASSIPANNEQFF
TRBV7-7 | CASSLIASGEQFF
TRBV7-6 | CASSLVGGSETQYF
TRBV7-2 | CASSLVAGTSYEQYF
TRBV6-9 | CASSSQGNYGYTF
TRBV7-3 | CASSSDRGLTGELFF
TRBV2 | CASRAGEGSSYEQYF
TRBV4-2 | CASSQEGSGSTDTQYF
TRBV6-6 | CASNDGGAWETQYF
TRBV7-6 | CASSLSTGGGTQYF
TRBV6-1 | CASSPLSGRNYEQYF
TRBV11-1 | CASRKPRTSGTNNEQFF
TRBV12-5 | CASGFWGSDYGYTF
TRBV7-3 | CASSPTTSGSADTQYF
TRBV5-1 | CASSLTGTNYNEQFF
TRBV24-1 | CATRGQDSSGELFF
TRBV7-8 | CASNLRPSRSPLHF
TRBV10-3 | CASRKQEKGYEQYF
TRBV11-2 | CASSLGDYTDTQYF
TRBV5-1 | CASGTSVSGEQFF
TRBV7-9 | CASSLAAGNYEQYF
TRBV27 | CASSLLRGYEQYF
TRBV7-2 | CASSRDRVNEQFF
TRBV10-2 | CASSETTTPVTAARYF
TRBV7-2 | CASSLLDSGHKEQFF
TRBV7-3 | CASSPKNRGRFSSCLFF
TRBV11-1 | CASSVNRVNTEAFF
TRBV27 | CARGTGSRYGYTF
TRBV7-3 | CASSLFGVETQYF
TRBV7-2 | CASSLATGTSIYEQYF
TRBV6-1 | CASSSSNTDTQYF
TRBV7-2 | CASSSSGTGTYEQYF
TRBV28 | CASSLGSRGQYYGYTF
TRBV7-8 | CASSVRRDQETQYF
TRBV7-2 | CASSLTVSGANVLTF
TRBV19 | CASSIRGPRQETQYF
TRBV7-3 | CASSPTSGDYNEQFF
TRBV28 | CASRRISSYGYTF
TRBV10-2 | CASGTGYRADTQYF
TRBV6-2/TRBV6-3 | CASRTGGQQTQYF
TRBV6-1 | CASSEVGRRLSYEQYF
TRBV7-2 | CASSQRLYAGNEQFF
TRBV7-2 | CASSPSRTDTQYF
TRBV12-3/TRBV12-4 | CASSLALAGYTF